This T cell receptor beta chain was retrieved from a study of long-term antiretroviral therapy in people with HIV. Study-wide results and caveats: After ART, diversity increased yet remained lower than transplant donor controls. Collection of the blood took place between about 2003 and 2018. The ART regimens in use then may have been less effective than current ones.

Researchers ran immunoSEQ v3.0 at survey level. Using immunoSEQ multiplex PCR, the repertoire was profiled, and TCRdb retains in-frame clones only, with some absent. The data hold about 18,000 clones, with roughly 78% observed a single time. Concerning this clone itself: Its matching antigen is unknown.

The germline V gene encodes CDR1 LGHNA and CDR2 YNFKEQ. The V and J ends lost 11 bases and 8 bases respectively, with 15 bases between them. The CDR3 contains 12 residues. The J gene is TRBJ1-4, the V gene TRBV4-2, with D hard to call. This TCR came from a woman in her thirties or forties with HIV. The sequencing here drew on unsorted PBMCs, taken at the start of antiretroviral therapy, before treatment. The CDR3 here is CACHVPEEKLFF. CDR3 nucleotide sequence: TGTGCCTGTCATGTTCCAGAGGAAAAACTGTTTTTT.